The T cell receptor (beta chain) described here comes from a study of shared clonotypes between healthy human individuals. Study details: With ages of 18 to 49, the donors were a couple of women and three men.

The naive CD8 population came from CD45RO-negative cells selected for CCR7, without terminally differentiated effector memory CD45RA+ cells. The CDR3 is made up of 14 amino acids. Germline V lookup: CDR1 SEHNR, CDR2 FQNEAQ (reference sequence). V was shortened by 1 base and J by 3 bases, with 10 bases between the two germline ends. With respect to this clone: The same CDR3 arises from other DNA sequences in this sample as well.

Repertoires were generated with immunoSEQ multiplex PCR, while TCRdb's copy carries only in-frame clones and drops some. This table has about 800,000 clones, around 96% appearing once. The sample consisted of naive CD8+ T cells sorted from blood. The rearrangement joins TRBV7-9 to TRBJ2-7; D remains ambiguous. This clonotype was obtained from a young man in good health. The CDR3: CASSLGAGRYEQYF. The CDR3 bases are TGTGCCAGCAGCTTAGGTGCAGGCCGCTACGAGCAGTACTTC.